This TCR beta chain was retrieved from a study of blood T cell repertoires in COVID-19. On the study more broadly: Acute and convalescent COVID-19 specimens originated in the United States, Italy and Spain. From T cells, B-cell-depleted T cells, or PBMCs came the material, which was cDNA or gDNA.

Original processing notes: Amplification with reference gene primers provided the estimates of nucleated cell counts. Clones were sequenced by immunoSEQ multiplex PCR, and TCRdb holds only the in-frame ones, with some missing. V and J calls and clone size are those listed in that table; D and trimming were worked out from the DNA. Found here are about 68,000 clones, about 82% of them singletons; the top ten hold 20% to 25%. The CDR3 contains 17 residues. The germline gives CDR1 MNHNS, CDR2 SASEGT. Comments on this clone: An end of the junction differs from the germline gene, which may be a read error.

The specimen sequenced was peripheral blood. This chain uses TRBV6-1 with TRBJ2-5; 9 nucleotides agree with TRBD2. This clonotype originated in a man aged 45 to 65 with acute or convalescent COVID-19. The CDR3 spells CASREGLAIGWMETQYF. CDR3 bases: TGTGCCAGCAGGGAAGGACTAGCGATCGGGTGGATGGAGACCCAGTACTTC.